This note documents a single TCR beta chain sequence. Its antigen remains unknown. Germline CDR1 reads LNHDA; CDR2 reads SQIVND (reference sequence). V lost 4 bases and J lost 2; bases outside the gene matches: 4. The CDR3 length is 14 residues. The method was immunoSEQ multiplex PCR; TCRdb's version includes in-frame clones alone and lacks a portion of them. The profile shows around 550,000 clones, approximately 95% of them singletons. CD8 cells regarded as naive lacked CD45RO, were positively chosen for CCR7, and omitted terminally differentiated effector memory CD45RA+ cells. The data stem from a study of shared clonotypes between healthy human individuals. Study-wide results and limits: Compared with clonotypes that all four donors shared, non-shared clonotypes had lower generation probabilities.

The sample comprised naive CD8+ T cells sorted from blood. The V gene is TRBV19, the J gene TRBJ2-7; TRBD1 matches at 8 bases. The sequence came from a woman between 25 and 40 years old in good health. The CDR3 bases are TGTGCCAGTAGTACCGAGACAGGGGCCTACGAGCAGTACTTC. It is translated as CASSTETGAYEQYF. Together with reference TRBV19 and TRBJ2-7, the CDR3 gives the full variable domain: DGGITQSPKYLFRKEGQNVTLSCEQNLNHDAMYWYRQDPGQGLRLIYYSQIVNDFQKGDIAEGYSVSREKKESFPLTVTSAQKNPTAFYLCASSTETGAYEQYFGPGTRLTVT.